This T cell receptor (beta chain) derives from a study of T cells in Graves' hyperthyroidism and ophthalmopathy. The CDR3 totals 15 residues. The V gene lost 0 bases and the J gene lost 4 bases, with 12 bases spanning the gap. Germline V gene sequence: CDR1 MNHEY, CDR2 SVGAGI. Researchers amplified the TCR beta CDR3 regions from RNA transcripts. TCR CDR3 regions were first amplified by RT-PCR with HTBI primers. TCRdb reprocessed the multiplex PCR reads with MiXCR, giving one entry per CDR3 protein. The sample includes about 320,000 distinct CDR3 sequences, 16% of them seen just once. General study results and limits: Through a model of 13 V-J features, ophthalmopathy was separated from stable hyperthyroidism.

This clonotype was observed many times. Its antigen is still unknown. Graves' hyperthyroidism qualified as stable when ophthalmopathy did not progress within 18 months. What was sequenced was blood. This clonotype was obtained from a man aged 25 to 40 with Graves' hyperthyroidism. This chain uses TRBV6-5 with TRBJ1-2; D gene uncertain. CDR3 coding DNA: TGTGCCAGCAGTTACTCGGAGATAGCCACCTATGGCTACACCTTC. Its protein product is CASSYSEIATYGYTF.